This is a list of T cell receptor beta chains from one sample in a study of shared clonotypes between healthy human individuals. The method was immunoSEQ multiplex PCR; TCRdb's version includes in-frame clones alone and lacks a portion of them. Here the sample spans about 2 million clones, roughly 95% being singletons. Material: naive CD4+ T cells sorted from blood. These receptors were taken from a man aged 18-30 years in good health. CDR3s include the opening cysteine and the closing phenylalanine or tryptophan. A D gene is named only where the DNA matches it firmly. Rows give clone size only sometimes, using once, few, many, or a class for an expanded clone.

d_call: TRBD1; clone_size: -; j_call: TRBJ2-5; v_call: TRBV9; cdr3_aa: CASSGSTGLETQYF; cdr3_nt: TGTGCCAGCAGCGGTTCGACAGGGCTAGAGACCCAGTACTTC
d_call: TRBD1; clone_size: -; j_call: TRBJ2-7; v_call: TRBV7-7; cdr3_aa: CASSAGQDYEQYF; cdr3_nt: TGTGCTAGCAGCGCCGGACAGGACTACGAGCAGTACTTC
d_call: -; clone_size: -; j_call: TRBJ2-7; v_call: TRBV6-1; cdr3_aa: CASDGERSSYEQYF; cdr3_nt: TGTGCCAGCGATGGCGAGCGGAGCTCCTACGAGCAGTACTTC
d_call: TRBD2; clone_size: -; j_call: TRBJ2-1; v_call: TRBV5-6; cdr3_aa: CASSRRTSYTHNEQFF; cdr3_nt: TGTGCCAGCAGCCGCAGGACTAGCTACACACACAATGAGCAGTTCTTC
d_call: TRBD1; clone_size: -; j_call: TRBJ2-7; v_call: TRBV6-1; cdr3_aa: CASSELGQGLYEQYF; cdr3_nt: TGTGCCAGCAGTGAATTAGGACAGGGTCTCTACGAGCAGTACTTC
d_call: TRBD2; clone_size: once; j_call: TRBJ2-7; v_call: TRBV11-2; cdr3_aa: CASSAISGSTYEQYF; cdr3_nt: TGTGCCAGCAGCGCGATTAGCGGGAGTACCTACGAGCAGTACTTC
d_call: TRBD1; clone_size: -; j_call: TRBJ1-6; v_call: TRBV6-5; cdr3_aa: CASSEQGGNSPLHF; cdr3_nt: TGTGCCAGCAGCGAACAGGGGGGGAATTCACCCCTCCACTTT
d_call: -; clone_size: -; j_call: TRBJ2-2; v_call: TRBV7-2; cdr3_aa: CASSQRGGRELFF; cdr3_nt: TGTGCCAGCAGTCAAAGAGGTGGCCGGGAGCTGTTTTTT
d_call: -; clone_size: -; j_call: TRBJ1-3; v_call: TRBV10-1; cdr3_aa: CASSESSSGNTIYF; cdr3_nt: TGCGCCAGCAGTGAGTCCAGCTCTGGAAACACCATATATTTT
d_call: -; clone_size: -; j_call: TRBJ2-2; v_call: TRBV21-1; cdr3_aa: CASRNVRTPPTWTGELFF; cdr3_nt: TGTGCCAGCAGAAATGTTCGGACCCCACCTACGTGGACCGGGGAGCTGTTTTTT
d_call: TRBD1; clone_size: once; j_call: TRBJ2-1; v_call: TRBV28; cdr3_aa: CASRESGTGVYNEQFF; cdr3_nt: TGTGCCAGTAGAGAGAGCGGGACAGGGGTATACAATGAGCAGTTCTTC
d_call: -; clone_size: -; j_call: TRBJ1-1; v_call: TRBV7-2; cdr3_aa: CASTLGLRNTEAFF; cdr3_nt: TGTGCCAGCACCTTGGGACTTCGGAACACTGAAGCTTTCTTT
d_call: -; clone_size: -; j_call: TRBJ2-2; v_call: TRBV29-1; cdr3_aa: CSVGRGSGELFF; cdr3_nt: TGCAGCGTTGGCAGGGGAAGCGGGGAGCTGTTTTTT
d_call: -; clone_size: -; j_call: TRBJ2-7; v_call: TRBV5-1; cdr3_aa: CASSFGGKPYEQYF; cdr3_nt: TGCGCCAGCAGCTTTGGGGGTAAACCCTACGAGCAGTACTTC
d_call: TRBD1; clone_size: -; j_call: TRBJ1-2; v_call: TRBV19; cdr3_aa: CASRDRDNYGYTF; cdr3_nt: TGTGCCAGCAGGGACAGGGATAACTATGGCTACACCTTC
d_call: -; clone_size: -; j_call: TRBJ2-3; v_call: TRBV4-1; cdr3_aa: CASSQERAVLDTQYF; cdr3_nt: TGCGCCAGCAGCCAAGAGAGAGCGGTACTCGATACGCAGTATTTT
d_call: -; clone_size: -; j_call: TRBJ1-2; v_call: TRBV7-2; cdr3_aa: CASSPHKNYGYTF; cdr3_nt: TGTGCCAGCAGCCCCCATAAGAACTATGGCTACACCTTC
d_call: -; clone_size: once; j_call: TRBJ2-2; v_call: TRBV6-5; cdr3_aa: CASTQAFTGELFF; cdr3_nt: TGTGCCAGCACTCAGGCTTTCACCGGGGAGCTGTTTTTT
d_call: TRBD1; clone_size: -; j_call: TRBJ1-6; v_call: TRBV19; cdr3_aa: CASSPGTGRNSPLHF; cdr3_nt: TGTGCCAGTAGTCCTGGGACAGGGCGAAATTCACCCCTCCACTTT
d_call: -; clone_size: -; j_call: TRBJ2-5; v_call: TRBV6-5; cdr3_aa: CASTFGETQYF; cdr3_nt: TGTGCCAGCACCTTCGGGGAGACCCAGTACTTC
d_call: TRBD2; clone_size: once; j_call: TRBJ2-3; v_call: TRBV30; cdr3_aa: CASGRAVSTDTQYF; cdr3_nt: TGTGCCTCCGGGAGGGCGGTCAGCACAGATACGCAGTATTTT
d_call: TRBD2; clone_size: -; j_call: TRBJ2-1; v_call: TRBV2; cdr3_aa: CASNGRTYNEQFF; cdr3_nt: TGTGCCAGCAACGGGAGGACCTACAATGAGCAGTTCTTC
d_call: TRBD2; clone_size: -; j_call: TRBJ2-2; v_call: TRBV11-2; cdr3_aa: CASSLSLAGPGELFF; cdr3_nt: TGTGCCAGCAGCTTATCTCTAGCGGGACCCGGGGAGCTGTTTTTT
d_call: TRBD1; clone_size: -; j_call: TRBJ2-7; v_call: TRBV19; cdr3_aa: CASRQGISSYEQYF; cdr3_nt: TGTGCCAGTAGACAGGGGATATCCTCCTACGAGCAGTACTTC
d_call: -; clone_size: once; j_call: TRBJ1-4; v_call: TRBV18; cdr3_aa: CASSPPGVIGEKLFF; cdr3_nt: TGTGCCAGCTCACCTCCAGGAGTAATCGGTGAAAAACTGTTTTTT
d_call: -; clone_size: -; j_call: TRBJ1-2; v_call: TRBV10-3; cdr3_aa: CAISEGAAGGYTF; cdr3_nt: TGTGCCATCAGTGAAGGGGCAGCTGGTGGCTACACCTTC
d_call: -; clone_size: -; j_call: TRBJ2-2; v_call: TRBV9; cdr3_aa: CASSVGQRSNTGELFF; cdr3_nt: TGTGCCAGCAGCGTAGGCCAGCGGTCGAACACCGGGGAGCTGTTTTTT
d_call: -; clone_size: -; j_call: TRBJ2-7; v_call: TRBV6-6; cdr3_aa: CASSGQHSLSYEQYF; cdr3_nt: TGTGCCAGCAGTGGACAACATTCCCTCTCCTACGAGCAGTACTTC
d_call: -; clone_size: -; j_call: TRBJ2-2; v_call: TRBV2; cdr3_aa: CASSEGSTGELFF; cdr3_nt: TGTGCCAGCAGTGAGGGTAGCACCGGGGAGCTGTTTTTT
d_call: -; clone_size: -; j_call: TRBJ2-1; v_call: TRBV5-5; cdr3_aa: CASSLGFPYNEQFF; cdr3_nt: TGTGCCAGCAGCCTCGGGTTTCCCTACAATGAGCAGTTCTTC
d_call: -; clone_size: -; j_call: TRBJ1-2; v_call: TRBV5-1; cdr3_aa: CASSHDEGNYGYTF; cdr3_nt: TGCGCCAGCAGCCATGACGAGGGGAACTATGGCTACACCTTC
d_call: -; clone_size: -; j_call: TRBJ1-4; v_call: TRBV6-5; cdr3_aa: CASSPRTGGNEKLFF; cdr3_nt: TGTGCCAGCAGTCCAAGGACGGGGGGGAATGAAAAACTGTTTTTT
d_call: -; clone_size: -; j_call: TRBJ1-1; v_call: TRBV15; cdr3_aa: CATSRERLTLNTEAFF; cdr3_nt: TGTGCCACCAGCAGAGAAAGATTGACACTGAACACTGAAGCTTTCTTT
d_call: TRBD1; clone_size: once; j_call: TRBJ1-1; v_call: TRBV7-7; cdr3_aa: CASSLLTTGSLGTEAFF; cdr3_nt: TGTGCTAGCAGCTTACTAACGACAGGGTCCCTGGGTACTGAAGCTTTCTTT
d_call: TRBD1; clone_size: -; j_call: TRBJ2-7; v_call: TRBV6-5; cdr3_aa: CASTRIGQGSYEQYF; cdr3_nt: TGTGCCAGCACCCGAATCGGACAGGGTTCCTACGAGCAGTACTTC
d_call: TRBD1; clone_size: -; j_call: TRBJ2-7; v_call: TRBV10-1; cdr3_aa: CASSPGGGPYEQYF; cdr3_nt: TGCGCCAGCAGTCCAGGGGGCGGTCCCTACGAGCAGTACTTC
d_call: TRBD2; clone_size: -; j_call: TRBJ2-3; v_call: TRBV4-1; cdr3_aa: CASSQEGGSTDTQYF; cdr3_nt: TGCGCCAGCAGCCAAGAGGGGGGGAGCACAGATACGCAGTATTTT
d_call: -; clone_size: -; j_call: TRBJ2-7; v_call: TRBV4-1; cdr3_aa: CASSQVTGEAYEQYF; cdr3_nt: TGCGCCAGCAGCCAAGTTACGGGGGAGGCCTACGAGCAGTACTTC
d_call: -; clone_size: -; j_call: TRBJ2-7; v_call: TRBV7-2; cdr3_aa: CASSLQGYEQYF; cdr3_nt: TGTGCCAGCAGCTTGCAGGGCTACGAGCAGTACTTC
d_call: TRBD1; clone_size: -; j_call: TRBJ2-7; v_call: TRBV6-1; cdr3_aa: CASRTGDEQYF; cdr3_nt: TGTGCCAGTCGGACAGGGGACGAGCAGTACTTC
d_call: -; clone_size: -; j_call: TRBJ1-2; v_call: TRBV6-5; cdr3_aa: CASSAPAGGYYGYTF; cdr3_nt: TGTGCCAGCAGCGCCCCCGCCGGGGGCTACTATGGCTACACCTTC
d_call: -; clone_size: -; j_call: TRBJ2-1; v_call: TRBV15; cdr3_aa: CATSRGTTQPDYNEQFF; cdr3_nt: TGTGCCACCAGCAGAGGGACGACCCAACCCGATTACAATGAGCAGTTCTTC
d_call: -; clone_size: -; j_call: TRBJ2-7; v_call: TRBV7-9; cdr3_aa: CASSKVLRAYEQYF; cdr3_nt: TGTGCCAGCAGCAAGGTCCTTAGGGCCTACGAGCAGTACTTC
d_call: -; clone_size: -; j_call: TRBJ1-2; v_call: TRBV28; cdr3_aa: CASSGGQSAIGYTF; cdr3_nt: TGTGCCAGCAGTGGAGGACAGTCCGCTATTGGCTACACCTTC
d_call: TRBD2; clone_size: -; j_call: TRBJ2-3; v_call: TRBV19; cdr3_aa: CASSGTSGPTDTQYF; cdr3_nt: TGTGCCAGTAGTGGGACTAGCGGACCCACAGATACGCAGTATTTT
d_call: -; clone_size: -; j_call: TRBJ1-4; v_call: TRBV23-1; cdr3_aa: CASSSGTTNEKLFF; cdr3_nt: TGCGCCAGCAGTTCAGGGACAACTAATGAAAAACTGTTTTTT
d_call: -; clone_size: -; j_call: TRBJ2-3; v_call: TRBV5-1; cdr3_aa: CASSLGPQGPPDTQYF; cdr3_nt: TGCGCCAGCAGCTTAGGACCCCAGGGACCTCCAGATACGCAGTATTTT
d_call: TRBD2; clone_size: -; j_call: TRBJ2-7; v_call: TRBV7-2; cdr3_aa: CASSSSGVSSYEQYF; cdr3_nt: TGTGCCAGCAGCTCTAGCGGGGTTAGCTCCTACGAGCAGTACTTC
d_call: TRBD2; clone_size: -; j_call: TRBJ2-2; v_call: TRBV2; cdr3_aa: CASSLAGGPTGELFF; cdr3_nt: TGTGCCAGCAGCCTAGCGGGGGGCCCCACCGGGGAGCTGTTTTTT
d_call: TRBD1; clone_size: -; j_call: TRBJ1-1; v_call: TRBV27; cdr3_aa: CASSPRAGGTEAFF; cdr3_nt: TGTGCCAGCAGTCCCCGGGCAGGGGGGACTGAAGCTTTCTTT
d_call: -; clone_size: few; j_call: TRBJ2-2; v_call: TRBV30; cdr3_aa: CAWSVTGELFF; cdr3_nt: TGTGCCTGGAGTGTCACCGGGGAGCTGTTTTTT
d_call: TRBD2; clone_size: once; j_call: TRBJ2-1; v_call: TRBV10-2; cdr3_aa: CASGLAGEVEQFF; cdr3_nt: TGCGCCAGCGGACTAGCGGGAGAGGTTGAGCAGTTCTTC
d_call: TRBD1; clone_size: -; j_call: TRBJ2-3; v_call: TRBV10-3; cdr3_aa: CAIKDRAPDTQYF; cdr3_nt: TGTGCCATCAAGGACAGGGCACCAGATACGCAGTATTTT